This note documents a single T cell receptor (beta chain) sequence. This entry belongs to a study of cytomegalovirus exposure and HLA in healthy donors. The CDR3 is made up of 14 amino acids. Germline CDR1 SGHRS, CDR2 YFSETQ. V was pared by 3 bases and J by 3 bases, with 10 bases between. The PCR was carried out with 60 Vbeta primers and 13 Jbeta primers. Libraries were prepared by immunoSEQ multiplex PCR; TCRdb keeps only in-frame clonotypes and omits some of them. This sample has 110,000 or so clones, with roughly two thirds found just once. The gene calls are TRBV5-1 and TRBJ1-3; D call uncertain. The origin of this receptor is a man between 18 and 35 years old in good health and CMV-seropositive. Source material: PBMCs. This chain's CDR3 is CASSSGRGGNTIYF. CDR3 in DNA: TGCGCCAGCAGCTCGGGGAGAGGTGGAAACACCATATATTTT. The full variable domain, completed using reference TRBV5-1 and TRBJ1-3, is KAGVTQTPRYLIKTRGQQVTLSCSPISGHRSVSWYQQTPGQGLQFLFEYFSETQRNKGNFPGRFSGRQFSNSRSEMNVSTLELGDSALYLCASSSGRGGNTIYFGEGSWLTVV.